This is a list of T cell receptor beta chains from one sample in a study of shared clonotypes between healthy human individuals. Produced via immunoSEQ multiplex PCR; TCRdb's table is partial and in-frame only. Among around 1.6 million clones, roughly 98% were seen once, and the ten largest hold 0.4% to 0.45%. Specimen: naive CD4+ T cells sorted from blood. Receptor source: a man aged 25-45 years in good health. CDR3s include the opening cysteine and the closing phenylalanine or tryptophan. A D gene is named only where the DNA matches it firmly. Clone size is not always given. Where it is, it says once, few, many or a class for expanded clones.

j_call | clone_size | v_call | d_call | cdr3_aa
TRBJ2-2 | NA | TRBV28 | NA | CASSETFQGSGELFF
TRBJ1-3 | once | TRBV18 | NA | CASSPTGAPGNTIYF
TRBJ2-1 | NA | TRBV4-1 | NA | CASNQNDEQFF
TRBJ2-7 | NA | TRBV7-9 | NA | CASSLPPLGEYF
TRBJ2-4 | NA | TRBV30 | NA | CAWSSLWNIQYF
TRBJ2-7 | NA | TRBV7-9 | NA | CASSLGGVVGEQYF
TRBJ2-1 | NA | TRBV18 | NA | CASSPNTGYDNEQFF
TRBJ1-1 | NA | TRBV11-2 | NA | CASSLGRGGRWTEAFF
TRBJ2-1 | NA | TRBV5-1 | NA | CASSFYRERSGNEQFF
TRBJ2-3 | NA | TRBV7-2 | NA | CASSLVVRVGADTQYF
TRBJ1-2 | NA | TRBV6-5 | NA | CASSPYSLGVYGYTF
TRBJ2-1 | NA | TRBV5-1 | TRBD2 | CASSVGGGRGNEQFF
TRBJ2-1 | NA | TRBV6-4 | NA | CASSDRSRLSSYNEQFF
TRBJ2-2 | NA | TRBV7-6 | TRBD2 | CASSLLAGGHTAGELFF